This paragraph reports one T cell receptor beta chain. No much larger clone is present one base from it, and per-base qualities are unavailable. Taken with the paper, the label for time point translates to: cells obtained before transplantation from donor or recipient. In the mixed lymphocyte reactions, some 200,000 CFSE-labeled pre-transplant responders were plated with some 200,000 irradiated violet-dye-labeled stimulators and cultured for 6 days. After the mixed lymphocyte reaction, proliferating CD3+CD4+CFSE-low and CD3+CD8+CFSE-low responder cells were FACS-sorted on a BD Influx sorter. These data originate in a study of graft-versus-host responses after intestinal transplantation (dated by TCRdb to the early 2020s). For the study in its entirety: Multivisceral, liver-intestinal, or isolated intestinal transplants were received by the recipients. All recipients received anti-thymocyte globulin induction followed by maintenance tacrolimus and steroids for approximately 3 years. After intestinal transplantation, graft-versus-host and host-versus-graft alloreactive T cell clones were followed in the graft, circulation and bone marrow using bulk TCR-beta CDR3 sequencing. To identify alloreactive clones, pre-transplant mixed lymphocyte reaction products were sequenced and compared with unstimulated pre-transplant donor and recipient T cells. The cohort enrolled about two dozen intestinal transplant recipients including one retransplant, and a few patients lacking pretransplant specimens were excluded. Donor T cell macrochimerism was defined as a peak of at least 4% donor T cells among recipient peripheral blood mononuclear cells. Rather than being sequenced by the commercial service, samples from a few later patients were sequenced in-house on an Illumina MiSeq and processed with MiXCR. The paper as a whole reports these results and caveats: The relatively low number and heterogeneity of intestinal transplant patients limited the conclusions. Early after transplant, peak levels of circulating GvH clones were associated with declines in HvG clones. GvH clones were detected in recipient bone marrow, and some of these GvH clones were observed earlier in ileal mucosa or blood, consistent with an intestinal mucosal origin. In the allografts of patients with donor T cell macrochimerism, GvH to HvG T cell clonal ratios were high.

V trim: 3 bases; J trim: 4 bases; unmatched bases: 9. CDR1 and CDR2 are read off the germline V gene (reference sequence) as GTSNPN and SVGIG. The CDR3 covers 14 residues, taking in both the cysteine and the phenylalanine. The kept DNA is CDR3 alone, 42 bases in frame from the first base. Library construction relied on the immunoSEQ multiplex PCR assay. For most patients, genomic DNA was isolated using the Qiagen DNeasy Blood and Tissue Kit and was shipped frozen to Adaptive Biotechnologies for TCR sequencing. Adaptive Biotechnologies carried out high-throughput TCR-beta CDR3 sequencing of genomic DNA for most patients. The authors processed their data as follows. Adaptive's ImmunoSEQ software supplied the TCR sequencing data for around 19 patients, while MiXCR and VDJtools were used to process three other patients. To correct CD4 versus CD8 sorting errors, any sequence found in both subsets at a frequency ratio below 5:1 was removed. CDR3 nucleotide sequences shared between donor and recipient were removed because the origin of such sequences could not be assigned. To be classed as alloreactive, a clone needed at least 2-fold expansion over unstimulated cells and a minimum CFSE-low frequency of 0.002% (template counts) or 0.001% (read counts). Mappable clones were those detected in sequenced pre-transplant spleen, lymph node, or MLR CFSE-low populations of the donor or recipient. The cumulative frequency of alloreactive clones was calculated as a percentage of all sequences, weighted by copy number. TCRdb limited this immuneACCESS table to in-frame rearrangements with V and J called. A share of clones is missing; checked studies link under half to unresolved V genes, and the rest is unexplained. The V and J calls and clone size come from that table; D and trimming were worked out from the DNA. The sample table holds 15,000 to 20,000 clones, of which around 42% were seen once. Jointly, the top ten make up roughly 3.6% of the sample.

This sample comprised alloreactive CD8+ T cells from a mixed lymphocyte reaction culture, obtained before intestinal transplant. The cell subset or site label on this specimen signifies: CFSE-low proliferating T cells sorted from roughly six-day pre-transplant mixed lymphocyte reaction (GvH or HvG direction). The source is a human patient who received an intestinal transplant. The V and J segments used are TRBV30 and TRBJ2-7; a stretch of 7 junction bases matches TRBD1. The nucleotides are TGTGCCTGGAGGGGACAGCCTGGTTCGTACGAGCAGTACTTC. Translated, this gives CAWRGQPGSYEQYF.